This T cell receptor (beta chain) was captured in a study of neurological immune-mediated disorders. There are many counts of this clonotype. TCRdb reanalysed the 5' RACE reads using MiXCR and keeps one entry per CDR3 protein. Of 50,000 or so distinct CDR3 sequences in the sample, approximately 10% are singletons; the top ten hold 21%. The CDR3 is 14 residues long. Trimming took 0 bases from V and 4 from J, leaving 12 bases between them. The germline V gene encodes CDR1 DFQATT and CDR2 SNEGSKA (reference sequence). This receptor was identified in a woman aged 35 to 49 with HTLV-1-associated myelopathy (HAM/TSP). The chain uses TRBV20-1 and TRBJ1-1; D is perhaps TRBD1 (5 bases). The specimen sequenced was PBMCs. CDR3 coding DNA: TGCAGTGCTAGAGAGGAGGGGCGAGGCACTGAAGCTTTCTTT. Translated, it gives CSAREEGRGTEAFF.